The present TCR beta chain was sequenced within a study of T cells after yellow fever vaccination. Study observations and caveats: A small proportion of clonotypes was detected in both the CD4 and CD8 compartments. Repertoires sorted by FACS could include abundant clonotypes that are contaminants from the bulk population.

5'RACE template switching added a universal primer site and UMIs to TCR cDNA. MiXCR was run by TCRdb on the 5' RACE reads, yielding one entry per CDR3 protein. This sample has under 600,000 distinct CDR3 sequences, with 13% found just once. CDR3 length equals 12 residues. V dropped 5 bases and J dropped 7; count of bases not matched to a gene: 6. CDR1 is GTSNPN and CDR2 is SVGIG in the germline V gene (reference sequence). This clonotype was observed a few times. Its antigen is unidentified. The clonotype comes from a man younger than 45 who received the YFV17D yellow fever vaccine. Source: PBMCs, taken on the day of the yellow fever booster vaccination. The chain carries TRBV30 and TRBJ1-1; 8 bases match TRBD1. CDR3 nucleotide sequence: TGTGCCTGGGGGGGGACAGGACGTGAAGCTTTCTTT. This sequence encodes CAWGGTGREAFF.